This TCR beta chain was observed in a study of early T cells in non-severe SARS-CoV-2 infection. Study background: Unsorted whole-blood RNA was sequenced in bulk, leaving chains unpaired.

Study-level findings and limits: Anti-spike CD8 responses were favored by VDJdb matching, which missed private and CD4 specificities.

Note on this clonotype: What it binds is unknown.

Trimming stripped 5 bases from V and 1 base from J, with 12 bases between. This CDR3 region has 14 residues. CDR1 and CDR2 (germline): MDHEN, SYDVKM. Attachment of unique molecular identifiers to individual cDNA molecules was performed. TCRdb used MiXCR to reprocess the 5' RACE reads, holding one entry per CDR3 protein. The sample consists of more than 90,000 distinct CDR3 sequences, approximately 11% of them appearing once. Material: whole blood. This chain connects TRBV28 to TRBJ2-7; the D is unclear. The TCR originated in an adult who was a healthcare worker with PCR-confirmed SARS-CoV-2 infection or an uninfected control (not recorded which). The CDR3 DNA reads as TGTGCCAGCAGTGTCGGCGGATTTTCCTACGAGCAGTACTTC. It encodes CASSVGGFSYEQYF. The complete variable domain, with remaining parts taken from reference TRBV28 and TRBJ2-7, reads DVKVTQSSRYLVKRTGEKVFLECVQDMDHENMFWYRQDPGLGLRLIYFSYDVKMKEKGDIPEGYSVSREKKERFSLILESASTNQTSMYLCASSVGGFSYEQYFGPGTRLTVT.